The 10 T cell receptor beta chains below were found in one sample sequenced in a study of blood T cell repertoires in COVID-19. The protocol was immunoSEQ multiplex PCR, while the TCRdb copy is restricted to in-frame clones and leaves out a portion. The table has some 250,000 clones, roughly nine tenths seen once. Sequencing input: PBMCs or T cells enriched from blood (not recorded which). The source of these receptors is a human donor in a cohort exposed to, infected with or recovered from COVID-19 (not recorded which). The donor label of this sample is uncertain.

The chain joins TRBV6-6 to TRBJ1-2; D may be TRBD1 (5 bases). The CDR3 loop spans 13 amino acids. Germline CDR1 is MNHNY and CDR2 is SVGAGI (reference sequence). Between the trimmed V and J ends, which lost 0 bases and 4 bases, there was a span of 6 bases. The CDR3 sequence: CASSYSGGYGYTF. The CDR3 coding sequence is TGTGCCAGCAGTTACTCGGGGGGCTATGGCTACACCTTC.

The chain combines TRBV7-9 with TRBJ2-5; D possibly corresponds to TRBD1 (6 bases). Between the trimmed V and J ends, which lost 3 bases and 4 bases, there was a span of 18 bases. The CDR3 length is 16 residues. CDR1 and CDR2 from the germline V gene are SEHNR and FQNEAQ (reference sequence). CDR3 sequence (DNA): TGTGCCAGCAGCTTGAGGGGGATGTTCCGAGGAGAGACCCAGTACTTC. Its translation is CASSLRGMFRGETQYF. Full variable domain (remainder filled in from reference TRBV7-9 and TRBJ2-5): DTGVSQNPRHKITKRGQNVTFRCDPISEHNRLYWYRQTLGQGPEFLTYFQNEAQLEKSRLLSDRFSAERPKGSFSTLEIQRTEQGDSAMYLCASSLRGMFRGETQYFGPGTRLLVL.

The genes are TRBV4-1 and TRBJ2-3; D may be TRBD2 (5 bases). CDR3 length equals 16 residues. The V end was cut by 4 bases, the J end by 6 bases, with 20 bases between. CDR1 MGHRA and CDR2 YSYEKL come from the germline V gene. CDR3 sequence (DNA): TGCGCCAGCAGCCGGATACTTCGAGGGTTGGGGGATACGCAGTATTTT. Encoded protein: CASSRILRGLGDTQYF.

This chain connects TRBV4-3 to TRBJ1-2; 7 nucleotides align to TRBD1. This CDR3 has 16 residues. V lost 1 base, J lost 3 bases, and 8 bases stayed unmatched. Germline CDR1 is LGHNA and CDR2 is YSLEER. CDR3 in amino acids: CASSQAGGWGDYGYTF. The CDR3 DNA follows: TGCGCCAGCAGCCAAGCAGGGGGTTGGGGTGACTATGGCTACACCTTC.

The chain links TRBV29-1 to TRBJ2-1, with TRBD2 as a possible D gene (5 bases). CDR3 size: 15 residues. The ends were cut back, 0 bases at V and 3 bases at J, with 12 bases in the middle. CDR1 and CDR2 from the germline V gene are SQVTM and ANQGSEA. The CDR3 DNA reads TGCAGCGTTGAAGATTCCCCGGGGTTCTACAATGAGCAGTTCTTC. This translates into CSVEDSPGFYNEQFF.

The chain recombines TRBV12-1 with TRBJ2-7; TRBD1, the D gene given by the table, was not confirmed from the DNA. TRBV12-1 is a pseudogene. The CDR3 is made up of 17 amino acids. The CDR3 loop is CASSKPGQTRTTYEQYF. The CDR3 nucleotides read TGTGCCAGCAGCAAACCGGGACAAACACGAACGACCTACGAGCAGTACTTC.

The rearrangement links TRBV11-2 to TRBJ2-1; tentatively, D is TRBD2 (6 bases). V dropped 6 bases and J dropped 8 bases, with 11 bases sitting between them. The V gene's germline CDR1 is SGHAT and CDR2 FQNNGV. This CDR3 has 12 residues. Here the CDR3 reads CASRGGGYEQFF. DNA of the CDR3: TGTGCCAGCAGGGGGGGTGGATATGAGCAGTTCTTC.

The V and J genes are TRBV7-2 and TRBJ1-6; D call uncertain. This CDR3 region has 13 residues. Germline V gene sequence: CDR1 SGHTA, CDR2 FQGNSA. V was shortened by 5 bases and J by 7 bases, with 9 bases between the two germline ends. The CDR3 nucleotides read TGTGCCAGCAGCCCAGGCACCAATTCACCCCTCCACTTT. Its translation is CASSPGTNSPLHF. Based on the CDR3 plus reference TRBV7-2 and TRBJ1-6, the full variable domain is GAGVSQSPSNKVTEKGKDVELRCDPISGHTALYWYRQSLGQGLEFLIYFQGNSAPDKSGLPSDRFSAERTGGSVSTLTIQRTQQEDSAVYLCASSPGTNSPLHFGNGTRLTVT.

This clone was seen only a few times. The CDR3 loop is CASSQPQGSNEQFF. The CDR3, as DNA: TGTGCCAGCAGCCAACCACAGGGATCCAATGAGCAGTTCTTC. V usage is TRBV3-1 (or the pseudogene TRBV3-2) and J usage is TRBJ2-1; D is possibly TRBD1 (6 bases). Trimming removed 2 bases from V and 6 bases from J, with 11 bases in between. Germline CDR1 reads LGHDT; CDR2 reads YNNKEL (reference sequence). The CDR3 has 14 residues.

V is TRBV29-1 and J is TRBJ1-2, with 10 bases matching TRBD1. Germline CDR1 SQVTM, CDR2 ANQGSEA. There are 14 residues in the CDR3. With V trimmed by 6 bases and J by 8 bases, 12 bases remained unmatched. CDR3 in amino acids: CSVEPDRGSEGYTF. The CDR3 DNA reads as TGCAGCGTCGAACCGGACAGGGGGTCGGAGGGCTACACCTTC. The full variable domain, with the rest looked up from reference TRBV29-1 and TRBJ1-2, is SAVISQKPSRDICQRGTSLTIQCQVDSQVTMMFWYRQQPGQSLTLIATANQGSEATYESGFVIDKFPISRPNLTFSTLTVSNMSPEDSSIYLCSVEPDRGSEGYTFGSGTRLTVV.